This T cell receptor beta chain originates from a study of blood T cell repertoires in COVID-19. Produced via immunoSEQ multiplex PCR; TCRdb's table is partial and in-frame only. Of some 350,000 clones listed, approximately 89% are singletons. The germline gives CDR1 SQVTM, CDR2 ANQGSEA. The CDR3 sequence is 14 residues long. V was pared by 4 bases and J by 4 bases, with 5 bases of the junction left unmatched. Sample: peripheral blood. The rearrangement joins TRBV29-1 to TRBJ2-5; 11 bases agree with TRBD1. The TCR comes from a woman aged 18-35 years who had recovered from COVID-19. DNA for the CDR3: TGCAGCGTTGCGCAGGGACAGGGGGTAGAGACCCAGTACTTC. This encodes CSVAQGQGVETQYF.